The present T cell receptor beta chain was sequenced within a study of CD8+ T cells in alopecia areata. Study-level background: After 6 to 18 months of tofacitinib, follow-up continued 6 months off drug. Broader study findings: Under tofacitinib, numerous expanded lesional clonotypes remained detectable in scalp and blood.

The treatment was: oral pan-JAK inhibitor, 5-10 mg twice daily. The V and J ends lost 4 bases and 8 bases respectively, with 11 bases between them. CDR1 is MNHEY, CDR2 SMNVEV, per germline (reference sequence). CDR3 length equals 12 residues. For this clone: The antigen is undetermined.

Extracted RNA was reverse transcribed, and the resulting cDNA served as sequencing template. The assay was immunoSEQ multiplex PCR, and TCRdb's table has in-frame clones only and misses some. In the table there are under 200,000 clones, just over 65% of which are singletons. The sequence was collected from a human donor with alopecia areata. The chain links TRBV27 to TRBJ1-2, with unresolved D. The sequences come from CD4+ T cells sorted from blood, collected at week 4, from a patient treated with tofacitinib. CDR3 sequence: CASSSAVGGYTF. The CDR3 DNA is TGTGCCAGCAGTTCTGCCGTGGGGGGCTACACCTTC.